One sample yielded the 13 T cell receptor beta chains listed below, sequenced in a study of T cell responses to AZD1222 COVID-19 vaccine (TCRdb year 2021). The receptor library was made with the immunoSEQ multiplex PCR assay. Entries here come from immuneACCESS through TCRdb and include only in-frame sequences with V and J called. Some clones fail to appear in such tables; in the studies checked, an unresolved V gene covers under half of the shortfall, and the cause of the remainder is unknown. Recorded for this sample are some 97,000 clones; 80% to 95% of them occurred a single time. The ten most abundant clones make up more than 1.5% of the sample. Taken with the paper, the label for time point translates to: baseline before first vaccination. The input for sequencing was peripheral blood, taken on day 0 of AZD1222 vaccination. The origin of the receptors is an adult in good health.

The chain is built from TRBV5-8 and TRBJ2-1; TRBD2 agrees at 14 bases. V was pared by 4 bases and J by 9 bases, with 6 bases of the junction left unmatched. The germline CDR1 and CDR2 sequences are SGHTS and YDEGEE. The CDR3 has 15 residues. Here the CDR3 reads CASSVGLAGEREQFF. The CDR3 nucleotides are TGTGCCAGCAGCGTGGGACTAGCGGGAGAACGTGAGCAGTTCTTC.

This chain uses TRBV12-5 with TRBJ2-5, with 12 positions matching TRBD1. With 5 bases clipped from V and 5 bases from J, the junction kept 12 bases outside the gene matches. The V gene's germline CDR1 is LGHNT and CDR2 FRNRAP. The CDR3 spans 17 residues. The CDR3: CASGHTAGTGGGETQYF. For the CDR3, the DNA is TGTGCTAGTGGTCACACTGCCGGGACAGGGGGCGGCGAGACCCAGTACTTC.

CDR3 in amino acids: CAWKGGLTDTQYF. CDR3 coding DNA: TGTGCCTGGAAGGGGGGACTCACAGATACGCAGTATTTT. V is TRBV30 and J is TRBJ2-3; D tentatively reads TRBD1 or TRBD2 (6 bases each). There are 13 residues in the CDR3. CDR1 is GTSNPN, CDR2 SVGIG, per germline (reference sequence). Trimming removed 4 bases from V and 2 bases from J, with 10 bases in between.

V usage is TRBV3-1 (or the pseudogene TRBV3-2) and J usage is TRBJ2-5; D is unclear. The germline V gene has CDR1 LGHDT and CDR2 YNNKEL (reference sequence). The CDR3 totals 14 residues. Trimming removed 3 bases from V and 9 bases from J, with 17 bases in between. Here the CDR3 DNA reads TGTGCCAGCAGCCACAGGACGGCCGTAATGGCCCAGTACTTC. Translated, it gives CASSHRTAVMAQYF.

The count of this clone is one. This chain connects TRBV6-4 to TRBJ2-2, with D possibly TRBD1 on 5 matching bases. In germline, CDR1 is MRHNA, CDR2 SNTAGT. V was pared by 8 bases and J by 7 bases, with 14 bases between. CDR3 length: 13 amino acids. The CDR3: CASSQQRGGELFF. The CDR3, as DNA: TGTGCCAGCTCACAACAAAGGGGCGGGGAGCTGTTTTTT.

The chain combines TRBV19 with TRBJ1-1; no clear D. The CDR3 extends over 13 amino acids. V shed 1 base and J shed 8 bases, with 11 bases lying between them. CDR1 is LNHDA and CDR2 is SQIVND in the germline V gene (reference sequence). CDR3 region: CASSIGVGLEAFF. CDR3 DNA sequence: TGTGCCAGTAGTATAGGAGTCGGTCTGGAAGCTTTCTTT.

Written as DNA, the CDR3 is TGTGCCAGCAGCCGACTAGCGGGAGGCCCGGTTCAGTACTTC. Translated, it gives CASSRLAGGPVQYF. The V and J genes are TRBV28 and TRBJ2-7; the match to TRBD2 covers 13 bases. Germline CDR1 and CDR2: MDHEN and SYDVKM. The length of the CDR3 is 14 residues. The ends lost 6 bases at V and 10 bases at J; junction bases unmatched: 9.

This clone was seen once. The chain has TRBV5-1 and TRBJ2-5; D unclear. The CDR3 is 13 amino acids. The germline V gene has CDR1 SGHRS and CDR2 YFSETQ. Trimming cost V 0 bases and J 2 bases, with 5 bases left between them. The CDR3 sequence: CASSLAVQETQYF. In nucleotides, the CDR3 is TGCGCCAGCAGCTTGGCAGTACAAGAGACCCAGTACTTC.

The chain links TRBV30 to TRBJ1-5, with a possible D match to TRBD1 (6 bases). V was clipped by 2 bases and J by 1 base, with 12 bases between them. CDR1 and CDR2 from the germline V gene are GTSNPN and SVGIG (reference sequence). This CDR3 region has 15 residues. Here the CDR3 DNA reads TGTGCCTGGAGTCAACAGGGATGGAGCAATCAGCCCCAGCATTTT. Its translation: CAWSQQGWSNQPQHF.

To note about this clone: Its ends do not fully match the called genes, so a read error is possible. The CDR3 DNA is TGTGCTAGCAGCGCGGACAGGGCGGCTGAGCAGTTCTTC. It translates to CASSADRAAEQFF. The genes are TRBV7-7 and TRBJ2-1; 8 positions agree with TRBD1. This CDR3 comprises 13 residues. In germline, CDR1 is SSHAT, CDR2 FNYEAQ (reference sequence).

The rearrangement uses TRBV28 and TRBJ1-2, with no clear D. The CDR3 covers 15 residues. Germline V gene data show CDR1 as MDHEN and CDR2 as SYDVKM. V was trimmed by 8 bases and J by 2 bases, leaving 18 bases between them. DNA for the CDR3: TGTGCCAGCTCTGCGGTGGCCGAAGGGAACTATGGCTACACCTTC. Its protein is CASSAVAEGNYGYTF.

This chain joins TRBV7-6 and TRBJ2-7; D remains ambiguous. Germline lookup yields CDR1 SGHVS and CDR2 FNYEAQ. CDR3 size: 15 residues. V lost 1 base and J lost 0, with 10 bases in between. The CDR3 DNA sequence: TGTGCCAGCAGCTTAGGCAGCGTAAGCTCCTACGAGCAGTACTTC. Encoded protein: CASSLGSVSSYEQYF.

The chain carries TRBV4-1 and TRBJ2-1, with no clear D. This CDR3 has 14 residues. Germline V lookup: CDR1 MGHRA, CDR2 YSYEKL. V was shortened by 1 base and J by 10 bases, with 14 bases between the two germline ends. DNA for the CDR3: TGCGCCAGCAGCCAAGTGTCCCCCGTAGGGGAGCAGTTCTTC. It codes for CASSQVSPVGEQFF.